This T cell receptor (beta chain) was captured by sequencing in a study of cytomegalovirus exposure and HLA in healthy donors. PCR amplification relied on 60 Vbeta primers (plus 13 Jbeta primers). Clones were sequenced by immunoSEQ multiplex PCR, and TCRdb holds only the in-frame ones, with some missing. The sample consists of about 83,000 clones, about 77% of them appearing once. Trimming cost V 0 bases and J 3 bases, with 10 bases left between them. The germline CDR1 and CDR2 sequences are SGHDT and YYEEEE. The CDR3 is made up of 14 amino acids. This TCR was recovered from a man between 60 and 75 years old in good health and CMV-seronegative. The specimen was PBMCs. This chain uses TRBV5-6 with TRBJ2-7; TRBD1 is a possible D gene (5 bases). The CDR3 here is CASSLGRGHYEQYF. CDR3 nucleotide sequence: TGTGCCAGCAGCTTGGGTAGGGGCCACTACGAGCAGTACTTC. Based on the CDR3 plus reference TRBV5-6 and TRBJ2-7, the full variable domain is DAGVTQSPTHLIKTRGQQVTLRCSPKSGHDTVSWYQQALGQGPQFIFQYYEEEERQRGNFPDRFSGHQFPNYSSELNVNALLLGDSALYLCASSLGRGHYEQYFGPGTRLTVT.